This T cell receptor beta chain was found in a study of T cell repertoires in cytomegalovirus infection. Across the study: Recently identified HLA-C-restricted CMV epitopes were among the peptides used. It can be stated that public TCR beta signatures indicated CMV infection as well as a matching HLA type. General observations from the study: Summed frequency of public TCR beta families distinguished CMV carriers with the relevant HLA. CMV-specific TCR beta clonotypes restricted by HLA-C were the ones dominating the ex vivo response.

MiXCR was run by TCRdb on the reads, yielding one entry per CDR3 protein. The sample yields around 77,000 distinct CDR3 sequences, 20% to 25% seen once. As to this clonotype: Its target is unknown.

The specimen was CD8+ T cells from cultured PBMCs, collected from culture after CMV antigen stimulation. The sequence was obtained from a human donor in good health (CMV status not recorded). Some clones in this sample may be carry-over from other donors' samples.

CDR3 in amino acids: CASSLSVLGTANYGYTF. The CDR3 region has the DNA TGTGCCAGCAGCTTAAGTGTGTTGGGGACAGCTAACTATGGCTACACCTTC. The V and J genes are TRBV7-6 and TRBJ1-2; 7 bases are a match to TRBD1. The CDR3 sequence is 17 residues long. Germline trimming cut 2 bases from V and 0 bases from J; bases unmatched to any gene: 9. CDR1 and CDR2 (germline): SGHVS, FNYEAQ.